These 10 T cell receptor beta chains originate from one sample sequenced in a study of neoadjuvant anti-PD-1 for oral cavity cancer. Measured with immunoSEQ multiplex PCR; TCRdb has only the in-frame clones, and not every one. The profile shows about 72,000 clones, about 86% of them singletons. This specimen was PBMCs, taken before nivolumab (anti-PD-1) treatment. The receptors originated from a person aged 35-79 years with oral cavity squamous cell carcinoma.

V gene TRBV5-4 combines with J gene TRBJ2-5, with 7 positions matching TRBD2. The CDR3 is made up of 14 amino acids. The V and J ends lost 2 bases and 1 base, in that order; junction bases with no gene match: 2. The V gene's germline CDR1 is SGHNT and CDR2 YYREEE (reference sequence). The CDR3 here is CASSFAGAQETQYF. Here the CDR3 DNA reads TGTGCCAGCAGCTTCGCGGGAGCCCAAGAGACCCAGTACTTC.

The CDR3 DNA reads TGCGCCAGCAGCTCTGGTCACCTCAGGGAAGCTTTCTTT. The encoded protein is CASSSGHLREAFF. The chain combines TRBV5-1 with TRBJ1-1; D not resolved. The CDR3 contains 13 residues. CDR1 and CDR2 (germline): SGHRS, YFSETQ. Trimming cost V 3 bases and J 8 bases, with 14 bases left between them.

V gene TRBV11-1 combines with J gene TRBJ1-1; no clear D gene. This CDR3 region has 14 residues. Trimming removed 5 bases from V and 1 base from J, with 11 bases in between. Germline lookup yields CDR1 SGHAT and CDR2 FQDESV (reference sequence). In DNA, the CDR3 is TGTGCCAGCAGCCACATGACGGAGAACACTGAAGCTTTCTTT. Protein sequence: CASSHMTENTEAFF.

Sample share makes this clone medium-sized. The chain uses TRBV14 and TRBJ1-1, with D perhaps TRBD1 (6 bases). CDR3 size: 15 residues. Germline V gene lookup returns CDR1 SGHDN and CDR2 FVKESK. V lost 5 bases to trimming and J lost 0 bases, with 13 bases between them. The CDR3 is CASSSAGALNTEAFF. The CDR3 nucleotides read TGTGCCAGCAGCTCCGCAGGGGCCCTGAACACTGAAGCTTTCTTT.

The J gene is TRBJ2-7, the V gene TRBV6-1, with 9 bases identical to TRBD1. With 3 bases clipped from V and 4 bases from J, the junction kept 7 bases outside the gene matches. The CDR3 has 15 residues. Looked up from germline, CDR1 is MNHNS and CDR2 is SASEGT. In DNA form, the CDR3 reads TGTGCCAGCAGTGACCCCCCGACAGGGGGGTACGAGCAGTACTTC. It codes for CASSDPPTGGYEQYF.

The V gene is TRBV19, the J gene TRBJ1-2; 7 bases match TRBD1. Trimming removed 6 bases from V and 5 bases from J; junction bases left unmatched: 9. In germline, CDR1 is LNHDA, CDR2 SQIVND (reference sequence). The CDR3 runs to 14 residues. The CDR3, as DNA: TGTGCCAGTAGCCCAGGACAGGCTTTATATGGCTACACCTTC. As protein: CASSPGQALYGYTF.

The J gene is TRBJ2-5, the V gene TRBV7-9; D is unclear. The germline V gene encodes CDR1 SEHNR and CDR2 FQNEAQ (reference sequence). V was cut by 3 bases and J by 5 bases, with 10 bases left in between. This CDR3 is 13 amino acids long. The CDR3 spells CASSFGVKETQYF. CDR3 nucleotides: TGTGCCAGCAGCTTTGGCGTGAAGGAGACCCAGTACTTC. Looking up the rest from reference TRBV7-9 and TRBJ2-5 gives the full variable domain: DTGVSQNPRHKITKRGQNVTFRCDPISEHNRLYWYRQTLGQGPEFLTYFQNEAQLEKSRLLSDRFSAERPKGSFSTLEIQRTEQGDSAMYLCASSFGVKETQYFGPGTRLLVL.

The chain recombines TRBV2 with TRBJ1-4; D is perhaps TRBD1 (5 bases). V lost 4 bases, J lost 6 bases, and 15 bases lay in between. The CDR3 has 15 residues. Germline assignment: CDR1 SNHLY and CDR2 FYNNEI. The CDR3 spells CASSGGPGTDEKLFF. The CDR3 coding sequence is TGTGCCAGCAGTGGGGGCCCCGGGACCGATGAAAAACTGTTTTTT.

The gene calls are TRBV6-5 and TRBJ1-2; 8 nucleotides agree with TRBD1. The CDR3 sequence is 13 residues long. Germline trimming cut 6 bases from V and 8 bases from J; bases unmatched to any gene: 8. Germline-derived CDR1 and CDR2 are MNHEY and SVGAGI. CDR3 residues: CASSPAGGEGYTF. The CDR3 DNA sequence: TGTGCCAGCAGCCCCGCAGGGGGCGAGGGCTACACCTTC.

This clone was observed a handful of times. The chain is built from TRBV29-1 and TRBJ1-1, with D maybe TRBD1 (6 bases). This CDR3 is 10 amino acids long. V lost 7 bases and J 8 bases, leaving 11 bases between the germline ends. In germline, CDR1 is SQVTM, CDR2 ANQGSEA. For the CDR3, the DNA is TGCAGCGCGGTCCAGGGGGAAGCTTTCTTT. This encodes CSAVQGEAFF.